One T cell receptor (beta chain) is described in this entry. What it recognizes is unknown. These data come from a study of beta chain features in type 1 diabetes. What was sequenced were expressed TCRB transcripts, since all of the isolated RNA had been reverse transcribed. Sequencing was performed with immunoSEQ multiplex PCR; in TCRdb, only in-frame clones are kept and a portion is missing. The sample has roughly 140,000 clones, about a tenth seen once. The study, taken as a whole, reports: VDJ junctions in type 1 diabetes patients carried more deletions and fewer insertions. Researchers report that Type 1 diabetes patients had moderately but significantly shorter TCRB CDR3s across all four CD4+ subsets.

The sample consisted of central memory CD4+ T cells from blood. The TCR comes from a man aged 25 to 40 with type 1 diabetes.

CDR3 region: CASSLVTGGEGEQFF. Here the CDR3 DNA reads TGTGCCAGCAGCTTGGTGACAGGGGGGGAAGGTGAGCAGTTCTTC. V is TRBV5-4 and J is TRBJ2-1, with 9 bases fitting TRBD1. The CDR3 consists of 15 residues. V gave up 0 bases and J gave up 9 bases; unmatched junction bases: 7. Germline CDR1 SGHNT, CDR2 YYREEE (reference sequence).